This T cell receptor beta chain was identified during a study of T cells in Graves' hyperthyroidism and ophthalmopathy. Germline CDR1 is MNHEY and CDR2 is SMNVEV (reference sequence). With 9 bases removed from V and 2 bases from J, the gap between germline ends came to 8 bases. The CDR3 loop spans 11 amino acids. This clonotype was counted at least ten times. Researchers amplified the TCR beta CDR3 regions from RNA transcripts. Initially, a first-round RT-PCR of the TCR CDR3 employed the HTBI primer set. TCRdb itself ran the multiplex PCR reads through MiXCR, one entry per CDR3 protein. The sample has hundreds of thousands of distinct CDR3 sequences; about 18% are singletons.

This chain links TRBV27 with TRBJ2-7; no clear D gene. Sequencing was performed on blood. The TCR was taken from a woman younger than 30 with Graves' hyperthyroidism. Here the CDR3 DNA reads TGTGCCAGAAGGGCCCCCTACGAGCAGTACTTC. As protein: CARRAPYEQYF.